The clone carrying this T cell receptor beta chain was seen only a few times. Its antigen remains unknown. Every bit of the isolated RNA underwent reverse transcription, so sequencing read expressed TCRB transcripts. Assay: immunoSEQ multiplex PCR; the TCRdb copy retains only in-frame clones and omits some. This table has approximately 100,000 clones, 25% to 35% appearing once. The data are from a study of beta chain features in type 1 diabetes. V dropped 8 bases and J dropped 5; count of bases not matched to a gene: 9. The CDR3 totals 15 residues. The germline gives CDR1 SNHLY, CDR2 FYNNEI. Markers CD45RO/CCR7/CD25/CD127/CD95/CD27 served to sort CD4+ naive, central memory, regulatory and stem cell-like memory cells. Study-level findings and limits: Cells expressing TCR highly could be over-represented by cDNA sequencing. When VDJ junctions were examined, type 1 diabetes patients showed fewer insertions and more deletions. The naive, central memory and Treg TCRB repertoires of patients appeared to be more similar to one another than those of healthy donors. Type 1 diabetes patients had moderately but significantly shorter TCRB CDR3s in all four CD4+ subsets.

This sequence joins TRBV2 and TRBJ2-3, with 11 bases identical to TRBD2. The receptor's source is a woman between 18 and 29 years old with type 1 diabetes. The sequenced material came from central memory CD4+ T cells from blood. CDR3 sequence reads: CASALGLADVDTQYF. DNA for the CDR3: TGTGCCAGCGCCCTGGGACTAGCGGACGTAGATACGCAGTATTTT.